One sample yielded the 14 T cell receptor beta chains listed below, sequenced in a study of blood T cell repertoires in COVID-19. Clones were read by immunoSEQ multiplex PCR, and TCRdb kept only the in-frame ones, dropping some. The table includes hundreds of thousands of clones, about 90% detected once. Sequenced: peripheral blood. The receptor source for this set is a woman in her 70s with COVID-19, enrolled during active disease.

The chain couples TRBV4-3 to TRBJ1-2, with D uncertain. V was cut by 0 bases and J by 4 bases, with 6 bases left in between. Germline loops: CDR1 LGHNA, CDR2 YSLEER. The CDR3 is 13 amino acids. CDR3 nucleotide sequence: TGCGCCAGCAGCCAAGATGGCAGCTATGGCTACACCTTC. Translation gives CASSQDGSYGYTF.

CDR3 sequence reads: CASSSQGSPSYEQYF. The CDR3 DNA reads as TGCGCCAGCAGTTCCCAGGGGAGCCCCTCCTACGAGCAGTACTTC. V usage is TRBV5-1 and J usage is TRBJ2-7; TRBD1 might be the D (6 bases). The CDR3 is made up of 15 amino acids. The germline CDR1 and CDR2 sequences are SGHRS and YFSETQ. Between the trimmed V and J ends, which lost 5 bases and 0 bases, there was a span of 15 bases.

The genes are TRBV11-2 and TRBJ1-4, with 8 nucleotides matching TRBD1. The junction had 2 bases not matched to a gene; V was cut back by 4 bases and J by 4 bases. The germline V gene has CDR1 SGHAT and CDR2 FQNNGV. The CDR3 covers 14 residues. The CDR3 DNA reads as TGTGCCAGCAGCTCGACAGGGGTTAATGAAAAACTGTTTTTT. This gives the protein CASSSTGVNEKLFF.

The V call is TRBV7-9, the J call TRBJ1-2, with D perhaps TRBD1 (5 bases). V was clipped by 1 base and J by 8 bases, with 17 bases between them. There are 15 residues in the CDR3. Germline CDR1 reads SEHNR; CDR2 reads FQNEAQ (reference sequence). In DNA form, the CDR3 reads TGTGCCAGCAGCTTAGAGATTCCGGGACTTGGGGGCTACACCTTC. Protein sequence: CASSLEIPGLGGYTF.

The rearrangement links TRBV6-6 to TRBJ2-1; 12 nucleotides match TRBD2. Germline V CDR1 and CDR2: MNHNY, SVGAGI (reference sequence). This CDR3 spans 16 amino acids. With 5 bases clipped from V and 2 bases from J, the junction kept 4 bases outside the gene matches. The CDR3, as DNA: TGTGCCAGCAGTCAAAGGACTAGCGGGACCTACAATGAGCAGTTCTTC. Protein sequence: CASSQRTSGTYNEQFF.

The CDR3 protein is CASSQEGQGAENGYTF. CDR3 nucleotide sequence: TGTGCCAGCAGCCAAGAGGGGCAGGGGGCAGAAAATGGCTACACCTTC. V is TRBV4-2 and J is TRBJ1-2, with 8 nucleotides matching TRBD1. Per germline, CDR1 LGHNA and CDR2 YNFKEQ. There are 16 residues in the CDR3. The junction had 9 bases not matched to a gene; V was cut back by 0 bases and J by 6 bases.

The rearrangement joins TRBV6-5 to TRBJ2-5; 12 nucleotides match TRBD2. Germline V CDR1 and CDR2: MNHEY, SVGAGI. The CDR3 loop spans 15 amino acids. The trim removed 6 bases at V and 1 base at J, leaving 3 bases unmatched. CDR3: CASSASGGAQETQYF. The CDR3 nucleotides read TGTGCCAGCAGCGCTAGCGGGGGGGCCCAAGAGACCCAGTACTTC.

This clone was observed many times. The rearrangement joins TRBV13 to TRBJ2-2, with D perhaps matching TRBD1 (5 bases). The germline V gene has CDR1 PRHDT and CDR2 FYEKMQ (reference sequence). Trimming shortened V by 3 bases and J by 5 bases, and 10 bases separated the two germline ends. This CDR3 region has 14 residues. The CDR3 loop is CASSFQGRTGELFF. CDR3 nucleotide sequence: TGTGCCAGCAGCTTTCAGGGTCGGACCGGGGAGCTGTTTTTT.

This clone was observed a handful of times. This chain connects TRBV10-3 to TRBJ1-1; TRBD1 is a possible D gene (6 bases). Trimming pared 5 bases from V and 3 bases from J, leaving 13 bases between. There are 14 residues in the CDR3. Germline loops: CDR1 ENHRY, CDR2 SYGVKD. The CDR3 sequence: CAISSREGDTEAFF. CDR3 coding DNA: TGTGCCATCAGTTCCAGGGAGGGGGACACTGAAGCTTTCTTT.

The CDR3 here is CASSIQVNYGYTF. In DNA, the CDR3 is TGTGCCAGTAGTATACAGGTTAACTATGGCTACACCTTC. The chain joins TRBV19 to TRBJ1-2; D remains ambiguous. The CDR3 extends over 13 amino acids. Looked up from germline, CDR1 is LNHDA and CDR2 is SQIVND (reference sequence). V was cut by 2 bases and J by 1 base, with 5 bases left in between. The whole variable domain, filled in from reference TRBV19 and TRBJ1-2, reads DGGITQSPKYLFRKEGQNVTLSCEQNLNHDAMYWYRQDPGQGLRLIYYSQIVNDFQKGDIAEGYSVSREKKESFPLTVTSAQKNPTAFYLCASSIQVNYGYTFGSGTRLTVV.

The chain joins TRBV7-9 to TRBJ2-3; the D gene is possibly TRBD1 (5 bases). The CDR3 is 15 residues long. V lost 3 bases and J 4 bases, leaving 14 bases between the germline ends. Germline CDR1 reads SEHNR; CDR2 reads FQNEAQ (reference sequence). CDR3 DNA sequence: TGTGCCAGCAGCTTTAAGGGGAAAGGTCCAGATACGCAGTATTTT. Its translation is CASSFKGKGPDTQYF. Combining the CDR3 with reference TRBV7-9 and TRBJ2-3 gives the whole variable domain DTGVSQNPRHKITKRGQNVTFRCDPISEHNRLYWYRQTLGQGPEFLTYFQNEAQLEKSRLLSDRFSAERPKGSFSTLEIQRTEQGDSAMYLCASSFKGKGPDTQYFGPGTRLTVL.

The gene calls are TRBV13 and TRBJ2-4; the D gene is possibly TRBD2 (5 bases). CDR1 and CDR2 from the germline V gene are PRHDT and FYEKMQ (reference sequence). Trimming pared 0 bases from V and 8 bases from J, leaving 8 bases between. There are 13 residues in the CDR3. The CDR3 DNA sequence: TGTGCCAGCAGCTTAGGGACGAGGGACATTCAGTACTTC. Residues: CASSLGTRDIQYF.

J is TRBJ2-7 and V is TRBV5-6; 8 bases map to TRBD2. The CDR3 contains 16 residues. The V gene's germline CDR1 is SGHDT and CDR2 YYEEEE. The V and J ends lost 2 bases and 0 bases, in that order; junction bases with no gene match: 7. CDR3 residues: CASSFPTSEGSYEQYF. In nucleotides, the CDR3 is TGTGCCAGCAGCTTCCCGACTAGCGAGGGCTCCTACGAGCAGTACTTC. The entire variable domain, with the rest obtained from reference TRBV5-6 and TRBJ2-7, is as follows: DAGVTQSPTHLIKTRGQQVTLRCSPKSGHDTVSWYQQALGQGPQFIFQYYEEEERQRGNFPDRFSGHQFPNYSSELNVNALLLGDSALYLCASSFPTSEGSYEQYFGPGTRLTVT.

The gene calls are TRBV7-2 and TRBJ2-7, with TRBD2 as a possible D gene (5 bases). The CDR3 is 13 amino acids. Per germline, CDR1 SGHTA and CDR2 FQGNSA. With 1 base removed from V and 2 bases from J, the gap between germline ends came to 6 bases. This chain's CDR3 is CASSLETTYEQYF. CDR3 sequence (DNA): TGTGCCAGCAGCTTAGAGACTACCTACGAGCAGTACTTC.